Listed here are 9 T cell receptor beta chains from one sample, sequenced in a study of blood T cell repertoires in COVID-19. The data were produced by immunoSEQ multiplex PCR, yet TCRdb's version contains in-frame clones alone and is incomplete. Here the sample spans a few hundred thousand clones, about four fifths being singletons. The specimen was peripheral blood. These receptors all come from an elderly woman with acute or convalescent COVID-19.

The chain has TRBV7-2 and TRBJ1-2; no definite D call. V was cut by 1 base and J by 0 bases, with 9 bases left in between. From germline, CDR1 is SGHTA and CDR2 FQGNSA. CDR3 length equals 15 residues. The CDR3 DNA is TGTGCCAGCAGCTTAGGACTATCAGCTAACTATGGCTACACCTTC. It specifies CASSLGLSANYGYTF.

The V gene is TRBV28, the J gene TRBJ2-1, with 8 positions matching TRBD1. The CDR3 loop spans 15 amino acids. The germline CDR1 and CDR2 sequences are MDHEN and SYDVKM. The trim removed 7 bases at V and 7 bases at J, leaving 12 bases unmatched. This chain's CDR3 is CASIVAGGASNEQFF. The CDR3 DNA follows: TGTGCCAGCATCGTCGCAGGGGGCGCGTCGAATGAGCAGTTCTTC.

The genes are TRBV10-3 and TRBJ2-3; D is perhaps TRBD1 (6 bases). Trimming cost V 4 bases and J 3 bases, with 8 bases left between them. CDR1 and CDR2 from the germline V gene are ENHRY and SYGVKD. This CDR3 has 13 residues. The CDR3 here is CAISVQGTDTQYF. The CDR3 DNA reads TGTGCCATCAGTGTACAGGGAACAGATACGCAGTATTTT.

The chain combines TRBV12-3 or TRBV12-4 with TRBJ1-2; D not resolved. Trimming took off 3 bases at V and 7 bases at J, with 6 bases between the two ends. CDR3 length: 11 residues. CDR3 residues: CASSFFPGYTF. CDR3 DNA: TGTGCCAGCAGTTTCTTCCCTGGCTACACCTTC.

The chain couples TRBV5-6 to TRBJ1-1; TRBD1 might be the D (5 bases). Trimming pared 0 bases from V and 3 bases from J, leaving 9 bases between. Germline values: CDR1 SGHDT, CDR2 YYEEEE. The length of the CDR3 is 14 residues. In nucleotides, the CDR3 is TGTGCCAGCAGCTTGGTGGGAGGGGACACTGAAGCTTTCTTT. Its translation: CASSLVGGDTEAFF.

The V call is TRBV19, the J call TRBJ2-4; D remains ambiguous. CDR1 LNHDA and CDR2 SQIVND come from the germline V gene (reference sequence). The CDR3 has 14 residues. Deletions cut 5 bases from V and 6 bases from J, with 14 bases between. The DNA for the CDR3 is TGTGCCAGTAGTCTCGGTCGCGCGGCAAACATTCAGTACTTC. It encodes CASSLGRAANIQYF.

The gene calls are TRBV5-1 and TRBJ2-1; D not resolved. Germline loops: CDR1 SGHRS, CDR2 YFSETQ. With 0 bases removed from V and 0 bases from J, the gap between germline ends came to 13 bases. The CDR3 runs to 17 residues. CDR3 sequence reads: CASSLVYVRGSYNEQFF. The CDR3 nucleotides are TGCGCCAGCAGCTTGGTTTATGTCAGAGGCTCCTACAATGAGCAGTTCTTC.

This chain connects TRBV30 to TRBJ2-1; TRBD2 matches at 8 bases. Germline lookup yields CDR1 GTSNPN and CDR2 SVGIG (reference sequence). The V segment lost 2 bases and the J segment 4 bases; nucleotides outside the gene matches: 7. The CDR3 covers 15 residues. The CDR3 bases are TGTGCCTGGAGTCGTACCAGCGGGAGATACAATGAGCAGTTCTTC. Amino acid sequence: CAWSRTSGRYNEQFF.

This chain uses TRBV5-1 with TRBJ2-1; D might be TRBD1 (6 bases). Trimming left V 0 bases short and J 7 bases short, with 14 bases between. The CDR3 length is 15 residues. CDR1 SGHRS and CDR2 YFSETQ come from the germline V gene. The CDR3 is CASSLATGDSNEQFF. The CDR3 DNA is TGCGCCAGCAGCTTGGCGACAGGTGATTCGAATGAGCAGTTCTTC.